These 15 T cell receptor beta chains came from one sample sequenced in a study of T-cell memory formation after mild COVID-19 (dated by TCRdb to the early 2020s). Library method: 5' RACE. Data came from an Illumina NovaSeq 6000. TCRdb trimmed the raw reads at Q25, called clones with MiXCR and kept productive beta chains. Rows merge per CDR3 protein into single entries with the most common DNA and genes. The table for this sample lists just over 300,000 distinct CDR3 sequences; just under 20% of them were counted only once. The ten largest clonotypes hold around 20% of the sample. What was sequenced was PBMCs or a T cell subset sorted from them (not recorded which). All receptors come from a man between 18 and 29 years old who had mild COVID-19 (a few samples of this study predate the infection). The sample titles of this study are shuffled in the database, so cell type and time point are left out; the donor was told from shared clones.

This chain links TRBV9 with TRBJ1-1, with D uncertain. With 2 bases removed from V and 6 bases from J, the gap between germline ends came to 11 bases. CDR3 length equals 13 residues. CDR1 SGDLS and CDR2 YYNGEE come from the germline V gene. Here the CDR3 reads CASSVAPRAEAFF. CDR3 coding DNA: TGTGCCAGCAGCGTCGCACCCCGGGCTGAAGCTTTCTTT.

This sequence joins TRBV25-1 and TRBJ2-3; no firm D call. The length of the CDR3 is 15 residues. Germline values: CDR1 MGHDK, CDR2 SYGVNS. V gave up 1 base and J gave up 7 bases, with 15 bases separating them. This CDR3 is CASSEFGSDSNTQYF. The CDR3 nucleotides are TGTGCCAGCAGTGAATTCGGCAGCGACTCGAATACGCAGTATTTT.

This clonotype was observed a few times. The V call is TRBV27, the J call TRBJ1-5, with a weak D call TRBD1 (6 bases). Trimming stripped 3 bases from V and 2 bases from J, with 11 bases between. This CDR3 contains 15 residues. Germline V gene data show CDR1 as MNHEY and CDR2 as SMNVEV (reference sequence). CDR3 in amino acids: CASSFLGAGNQPQHF. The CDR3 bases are TGTGCCAGCAGTTTCCTGGGGGCGGGCAATCAGCCCCAGCATTTT.

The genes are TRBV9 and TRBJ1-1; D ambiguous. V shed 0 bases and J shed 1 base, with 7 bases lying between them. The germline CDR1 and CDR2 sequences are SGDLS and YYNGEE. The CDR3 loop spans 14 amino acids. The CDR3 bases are TGTGCCAGCAGCGTAGGGAGGGAGAACACTGAAGCTTTCTTT. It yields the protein CASSVGRENTEAFF.

CDR3 in DNA: TGTGCCAGCAGCGCCTCCGGGACTGGGGGCGATGAGCAGTTCTTC. Its translation: CASSASGTGGDEQFF. This sequence joins TRBV7-6 and TRBJ2-1; D is perhaps TRBD1 or TRBD2 (6 bases each). Germline assignment: CDR1 SGHVS and CDR2 FNYEAQ. The V end was cut by 5 bases, the J end by 8 bases, with 19 bases between. The CDR3 is 15 amino acids.

The CDR3 region has the DNA TGTGCCAGCAGCCTAAGGGGTACTGGGGCCAACGTCCTGACTTTC. This sequence encodes CASSLRGTGANVLTF. The chain links TRBV12-3 or TRBV12-4 to TRBJ2-6; a weak D match, TRBD1 (5 bases). The V end lost 6 bases, the J end lost 2 bases, and 11 bases lay between the germline ends. CDR3 length: 15 residues.

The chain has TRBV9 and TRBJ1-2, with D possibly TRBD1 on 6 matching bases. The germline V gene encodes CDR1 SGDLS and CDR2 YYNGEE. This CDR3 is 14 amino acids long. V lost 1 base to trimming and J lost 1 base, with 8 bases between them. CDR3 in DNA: TGTGCCAGCAGCGTATCGGACAGTAACTATGGCTACACCTTC. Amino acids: CASSVSDSNYGYTF.

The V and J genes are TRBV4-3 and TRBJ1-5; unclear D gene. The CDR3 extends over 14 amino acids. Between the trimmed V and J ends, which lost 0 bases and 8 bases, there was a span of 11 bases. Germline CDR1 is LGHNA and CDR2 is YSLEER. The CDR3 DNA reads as TGCGCCAGCAGCCAAGATCAGGAGGGAAAGCCCCAGCATTTT. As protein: CASSQDQEGKPQHF.

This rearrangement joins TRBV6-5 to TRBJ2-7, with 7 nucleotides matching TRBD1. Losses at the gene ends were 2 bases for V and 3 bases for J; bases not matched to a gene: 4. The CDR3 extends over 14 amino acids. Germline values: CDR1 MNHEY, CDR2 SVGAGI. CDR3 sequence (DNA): TGTGCCAGCAGTTACCTGGCAGGGGGCTACGAGCAGTACGTC. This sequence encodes CASSYLAGGYEQYV.

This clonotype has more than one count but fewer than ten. For the CDR3, the DNA is TGTGCCAGCAGTTTGGGCGGGGGGGTTTACAATGAGCAGTTCTTC. It translates to CASSLGGGVYNEQFF. The gene calls are TRBV12-3 or TRBV12-4 and TRBJ2-1; 9 bases fit TRBD2. The length of the CDR3 is 15 residues. V was pared by 3 bases and J by 4 bases, with 4 bases of the junction left unmatched.

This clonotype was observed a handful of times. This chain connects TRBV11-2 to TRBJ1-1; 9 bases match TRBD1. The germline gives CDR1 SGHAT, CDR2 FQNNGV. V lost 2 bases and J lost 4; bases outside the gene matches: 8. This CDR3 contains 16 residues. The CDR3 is CASSLTPGQGGTEAFF. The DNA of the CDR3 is TGTGCCAGCAGCTTAACTCCGGGACAGGGCGGCACTGAAGCTTTCTTT. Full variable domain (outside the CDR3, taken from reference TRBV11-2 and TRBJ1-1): EAGVAQSPRYKIIEKRQSVAFWCNPISGHATLYWYQQILGQGPKLLIQFQNNGVVDDSQLPKDRFSAERLKGVDSTLKIQPAKLEDSAVYLCASSLTPGQGGTEAFFGQGTRLTVV.

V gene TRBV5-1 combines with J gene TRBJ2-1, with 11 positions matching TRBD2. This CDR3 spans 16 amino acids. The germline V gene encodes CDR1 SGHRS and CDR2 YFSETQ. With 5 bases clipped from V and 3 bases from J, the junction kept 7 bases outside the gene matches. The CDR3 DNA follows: TGCGCCAGCAGGTCGATACTAGCGGGGGACTACAATGAGCAGTTCTTC. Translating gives CASRSILAGDYNEQFF.

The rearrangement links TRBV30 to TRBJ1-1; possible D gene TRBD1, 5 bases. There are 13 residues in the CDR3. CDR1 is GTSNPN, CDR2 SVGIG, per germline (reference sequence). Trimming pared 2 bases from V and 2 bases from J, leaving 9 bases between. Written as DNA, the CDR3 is TGTGCCTGGAGTAGGGACTCCAACACTGAAGCTTTCTTT. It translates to CAWSRDSNTEAFF.

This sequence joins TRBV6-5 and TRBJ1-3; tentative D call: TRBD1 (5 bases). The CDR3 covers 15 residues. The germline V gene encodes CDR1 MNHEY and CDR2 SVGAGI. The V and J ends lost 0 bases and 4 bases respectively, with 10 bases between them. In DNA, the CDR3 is TGTGCCAGCAGTTACTCTGGGGGAAGGGGAAACACCATATATTTT. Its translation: CASSYSGGRGNTIYF.

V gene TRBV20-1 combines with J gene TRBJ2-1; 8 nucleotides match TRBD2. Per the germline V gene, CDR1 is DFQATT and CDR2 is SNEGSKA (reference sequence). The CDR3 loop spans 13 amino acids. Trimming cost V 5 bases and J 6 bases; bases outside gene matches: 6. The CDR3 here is CSAQAGAPNEQFF. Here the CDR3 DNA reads TGCAGTGCTCAAGCGGGGGCCCCCAATGAGCAGTTCTTC.